Listed below are T cell receptor beta chains from one sample, sequenced in a study of T cells expressing NK-cell markers. Reanalyzing the 5' RACE reads, TCRdb keeps one entry per CDR3 protein, without DNA. The table counts 300,000 to 450,000 distinct CDR3 sequences; around 5.3% lies in the top ten. The sample was blood T cells: a sorted CD56 or NKG2C T cell subset, CD4+ or CD8+ T cells, or bulk PBMC T cells (not recorded which). These receptors were obtained from a man between 18 and 69 years old in good health. Both conserved end residues are part of each CDR3. Fields, in order: V gene, J gene, CDR3 protein.

v_gene: TRBV7-8
j_gene: TRBJ2-1
CDR3aa: CASSLSLTSGVGEQFF

v_gene: TRBV5-5
j_gene: TRBJ2-7
CDR3aa: CASSLGIASIREQYF

v_gene: TRBV27
j_gene: TRBJ2-3
CDR3aa: CASSLKARLAGRTSTDTQYF

v_gene: TRBV5-1
j_gene: TRBJ1-1
CDR3aa: CASSLVAFANTEAFF

v_gene: TRBV20-1
j_gene: TRBJ2-5
CDR3aa: CSAFMDRGFGMGKETQYF

v_gene: TRBV20-1
j_gene: TRBJ2-3
CDR3aa: CSARGIGGVISTDTQYF

v_gene: TRBV7-6
j_gene: TRBJ2-2
CDR3aa: CASSSRDRLDTGELFF

v_gene: TRBV7-2
j_gene: TRBJ2-3
CDR3aa: CASSTRTRTSGDTQYF

v_gene: TRBV7-2
j_gene: TRBJ2-3
CDR3aa: CSSSPTTGRMADTQYF

v_gene: TRBV9
j_gene: TRBJ1-6
CDR3aa: CASSAEDRGGNNSPLHF